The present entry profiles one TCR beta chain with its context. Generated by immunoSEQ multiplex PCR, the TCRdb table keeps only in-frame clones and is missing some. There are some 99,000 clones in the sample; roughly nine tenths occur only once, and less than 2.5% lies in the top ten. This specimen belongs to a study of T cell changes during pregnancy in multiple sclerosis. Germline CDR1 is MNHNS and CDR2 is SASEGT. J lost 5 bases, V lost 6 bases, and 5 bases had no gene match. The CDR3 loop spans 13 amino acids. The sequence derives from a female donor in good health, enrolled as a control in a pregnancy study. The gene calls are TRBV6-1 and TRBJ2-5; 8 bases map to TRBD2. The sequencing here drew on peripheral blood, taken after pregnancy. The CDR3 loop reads CASSGGARETQYF. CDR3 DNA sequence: TGTGCCAGCAGCGGGGGGGCCCGGGAGACCCAGTACTTC.